The 24 T cell receptor beta chains below all came from one sample that was sequenced in a study of T cell responses to AZD1222 COVID-19 vaccine. Data came from immunoSEQ multiplex PCR; TCRdb stores just in-frame clones and leaves some out. The sample contains 130,000 or so clones, 93% of which appear only once. This specimen consisted of peripheral blood, obtained on day 0 of AZD1222 vaccination. All receptors derive from an adult in good health.

This sequence joins TRBV14 and TRBJ2-7; no clear D gene. V was clipped by 0 bases and J by 6 bases, with 9 bases between them. The CDR3 is made up of 13 amino acids. Germline V gives CDR1 SGHDN, CDR2 FVKESK. The CDR3: CASSQDSRTEQYF. CDR3 DNA: TGTGCCAGCAGCCAAGATAGTAGGACCGAGCAGTACTTC.

The chain links TRBV27 to TRBJ2-7, with D uncertain. V was pared by 7 bases and J by 8 bases, with 9 bases between. CDR1 and CDR2 from the germline V gene are MNHEY and SMNVEV (reference sequence). The CDR3 has 10 residues. The CDR3 protein is CASTPYQQYF. As DNA, the CDR3 is TGTGCCAGCACCCCTTACCAGCAGTACTTC.

The V and J genes are TRBV29-1 and TRBJ1-1; D may be TRBD1 (5 bases). The CDR3 length is 13 residues. The V gene lost 4 bases and the J gene lost 11 bases, with 20 bases spanning the gap. CDR1 is SQVTM, CDR2 ANQGSEA, per germline. As DNA, the CDR3 is TGCAGCGTTGTGAGAGGGGCGCCGGCGGAGGCTTTCTTT. Amino acid sequence: CSVVRGAPAEAFF. The entire variable domain, with the rest obtained from reference TRBV29-1 and TRBJ1-1, is as follows: SAVISQKPSRDICQRGTSLTIQCQVDSQVTMMFWYRQQPGQSLTLIATANQGSEATYESGFVIDKFPISRPNLTFSTLTVSNMSPEDSSIYLCSVVRGAPAEAFFGQGTRLTVV.

The CDR3 reads CASSEAGVSNQPQHF. As DNA, the CDR3 is TGTGCCAGCAGTGAAGCAGGGGTTAGCAATCAGCCCCAGCATTTT. The rearrangement joins TRBV6-1 to TRBJ1-5, with a weak D call TRBD1 (5 bases). The germline V and J ends were trimmed by 0 bases and 0 bases, with 6 bases remaining between them. Per germline, CDR1 MNHNS and CDR2 SASEGT. The CDR3 covers 15 residues.

The CDR3 DNA follows: TGTGCCAGCAGCTTTCCGGGACTAGTGAGTAAAGAGCAGTTCTTC. Encoded protein: CASSFPGLVSKEQFF. The gene calls are TRBV5-6 and TRBJ2-1; 8 bases match TRBD2. J lost 10 bases, V lost 2 bases, and 11 bases had no gene match. Per germline, CDR1 SGHDT and CDR2 YYEEEE. The CDR3 has 15 amino acids. Together with reference TRBV5-6 and TRBJ2-1, the CDR3 gives the full variable domain: DAGVTQSPTHLIKTRGQQVTLRCSPKSGHDTVSWYQQALGQGPQFIFQYYEEEERQRGNFPDRFSGHQFPNYSSELNVNALLLGDSALYLCASSFPGLVSKEQFFGPGTRLTVL.

This clone was picked up one time. The CDR3 region is CASSSSGRRSGNTIYF. The CDR3 nucleotides read TGCGCCAGCAGCTCCTCGGGCAGAAGGTCTGGAAACACCATATATTTT. This rearrangement joins TRBV5-1 to TRBJ1-3; D call uncertain. Germline V lookup: CDR1 SGHRS, CDR2 YFSETQ. CDR3 size: 16 residues. Trimming took 3 bases from V and 1 from J, leaving 14 bases between them. Full variable domain (outside the CDR3, taken from reference TRBV5-1 and TRBJ1-3): KAGVTQTPRYLIKTRGQQVTLSCSPISGHRSVSWYQQTPGQGLQFLFEYFSETQRNKGNFPGRFSGRQFSNSRSEMNVSTLELGDSALYLCASSSSGRRSGNTIYFGEGSWLTVV.

J is TRBJ1-2 and V is TRBV29-1; D uncertain. Between the trimmed V and J ends, which lost 1 base and 2 bases, there was a span of 8 bases. Germline V CDR1 and CDR2: SQVTM, ANQGSEA. This CDR3 region has 13 residues. The CDR3 DNA is TGCAGCGTTGAAGGCCGGTACAACTATGGCTACACCTTC. Its translation: CSVEGRYNYGYTF.

The CDR3 region is CASSRQGADTEAFF. The CDR3 DNA sequence: TGTGCCAGCAGTAGACAGGGGGCTGACACTGAAGCTTTCTTT. The chain uses TRBV2 and TRBJ1-1, with 10 bases identical to TRBD1. CDR3 length equals 14 residues. The V and J ends lost 5 bases and 3 bases, in that order; junction bases with no gene match: 3. Germline V CDR1 and CDR2: SNHLY, FYNNEI.

The rearrangement links TRBV12-3 or TRBV12-4 to TRBJ1-2, with a weak D call TRBD1 (5 bases). Trimming removed 0 bases at V and 7 bases at J, with 9 bases between. The CDR3 contains 13 residues. For the CDR3, the DNA is TGTGCCAGCAGTTTAGCCGGGGCGTTTGGCTACACCTTC. Its protein is CASSLAGAFGYTF.

The chain recombines TRBV2 with TRBJ1-5; 8 bases align to TRBD1. This CDR3 has 12 residues. The trim removed 6 bases at V and 6 bases at J, leaving 1 base unmatched. Germline assignment: CDR1 SNHLY and CDR2 FYNNEI. The CDR3 loop is CASRDRAQPQHF. The CDR3 nucleotides read TGTGCCAGCAGGGACAGGGCTCAGCCCCAGCATTTT. The variable domain in full, completed from reference TRBV2 and TRBJ1-5, reads EPEVTQTPSHQVTQMGQEVILRCVPISNHLYFYWYRQILGQKVEFLVSFYNNEISEKSEIFDDQFSVERPDGSNFTLKIRSTKLEDSAMYFCASRDRAQPQHFGDGTRLSIL.

The CDR3 is CSVRVAGGWTGELFF. DNA for the CDR3: TGCAGCGTCCGAGTAGCGGGGGGTTGGACCGGGGAGCTGTTTTTT. The V and J genes are TRBV29-1 and TRBJ2-2, with 10 bases fitting TRBD2. The V gene's germline CDR1 is SQVTM and CDR2 ANQGSEA. J was trimmed by 5 bases and V by 6 bases; bases with no gene match: 9. The CDR3 sequence is 15 residues long.

This sequence joins TRBV27 and TRBJ1-5; D not resolved. The CDR3 is made up of 14 amino acids. Deletions cut 2 bases from V and 4 bases from J, with 9 bases between. CDR1 and CDR2 (germline): MNHEY, SMNVEV (reference sequence). The CDR3 bases are TGTGCCAGCAGTTTAAATTACGGTAATCAGCCCCAGCATTTT. Translated, it gives CASSLNYGNQPQHF.

This sequence joins TRBV10-2 and TRBJ1-5, with D hard to call. This CDR3 contains 14 residues. Germline loops: CDR1 WSHSY, CDR2 SAAADI. With 0 bases removed from V and 6 bases from J, the gap between germline ends came to 9 bases. CDR3 residues: CASSESDAAQPQHF. CDR3 DNA: TGCGCCAGCAGTGAGTCGGACGCGGCTCAGCCCCAGCATTTT.

CDR3 sequence (DNA): TGCGCCAGCAGCCAAGCACAGGGAAATCAGCCCCAGCATTTT. Residues: CASSQAQGNQPQHF. The chain carries TRBV4-1 and TRBJ1-5, with D possibly TRBD1 on 6 matching bases. V was trimmed by 1 base and J by 4 bases, leaving 8 bases between them. The CDR3 is made up of 14 amino acids. Germline CDR1 is MGHRA and CDR2 is YSYEKL.

This clone was seen a handful of times. The chain links TRBV12-3 or TRBV12-4 to TRBJ1-1; D is ambiguous. This CDR3 spans 12 amino acids. Trimming stripped 8 bases from V and 5 bases from J, with 12 bases between. Written as DNA, the CDR3 is TGTGCCAGCGGCCGAATGGGAACTGAAGCTTTCTTT. Translation: CASGRMGTEAFF.

This rearrangement joins TRBV30 to TRBJ1-1; weak D call: TRBD1 (5 bases). This CDR3 contains 12 residues. Germline V gene data show CDR1 as GTSNPN and CDR2 as SVGIG (reference sequence). Trimming took 2 bases from V and 7 from J, leaving 11 bases between them. CDR3 loop: CAWSRGSGEAFF. In nucleotides, the CDR3 is TGTGCCTGGAGTCGGGGGTCCGGTGAAGCTTTCTTT. The variable domain in full, with the rest retrieved from reference TRBV30 and TRBJ1-1, is SQTIHQWPATLVQPVGSPLSLECTVEGTSNPNLYWYRQAAGRGLQLLFYSVGIGQISSEVPQNLSASRPQDRQFILSSKKLLLSDSGFYLCAWSRGSGEAFFGQGTRLTVV.

The rearrangement joins TRBV5-1 to TRBJ2-3, with a possible D match to TRBD2 (6 bases). The CDR3 spans 14 residues. Looked up from germline, CDR1 is SGHRS and CDR2 is YFSETQ. V shed 2 bases and J shed 8 bases, with 15 bases lying between them. CDR3 sequence (DNA): TGCGCCAGCAGCTTCTTGACAGAGGAGGGTACGCAGTATTTT. Its protein product is CASSFLTEEGTQYF.

V usage is TRBV29-1 and J usage is TRBJ2-1, with unresolved D. Looked up from germline, CDR1 is SQVTM and CDR2 is ANQGSEA. V lost 1 base, J lost 4 bases, and 20 bases lay in between. The CDR3 runs to 17 residues. For the CDR3, the DNA is TGCAGCGTTGAAGGGCTCGAGCTAGAGACGAGTTACAATGAGCAGTTCTTC. Encoded protein: CSVEGLELETSYNEQFF.

The gene calls are TRBV6-5 and TRBJ2-3; D gene uncertain. This CDR3 has 12 amino acids. From germline, CDR1 is MNHEY and CDR2 SVGAGI. Trimming took 7 bases from V and 4 from J, leaving 9 bases between them. This CDR3 reads CASTASSDTQYF. CDR3 bases: TGTGCCAGCACCGCAAGTTCAGATACGCAGTATTTT.

The rearrangement joins TRBV21-1 to TRBJ1-5. TRBV21-1 is termed a pseudogene. The CDR3 runs 12 residues. This CDR3 is CASSYDNQPQHF. The CDR3 nucleotides read TGTGCCAGCAGTTACGATAATCAGCCCCAGCATTTT.

The CDR3 reads CASTLTGGSPLHF. The CDR3 nucleotides read TGTGCCAGCACCCTGACAGGGGGTTCACCCCTCCACTTT. This chain joins TRBV6-5 and TRBJ1-6, with TRBD1 matching 9 bases. The CDR3 is 13 amino acids. V lost 7 bases and J lost 9; bases outside the gene matches: 4. Germline V gives CDR1 MNHEY, CDR2 SVGAGI.

The chain uses TRBV4-1 and TRBJ1-3; 9 bases align to TRBD1. Germline CDR1 and CDR2: MGHRA and YSYEKL. The CDR3 has 14 residues. The trim removed 4 bases at V and 11 bases at J, leaving 9 bases unmatched. The chain's CDR3 is CASSPAGTGRSIYF. CDR3 nucleotide sequence: TGCGCCAGCAGCCCGGCGGGGACAGGGCGTTCCATATATTTT.

The chain couples TRBV19 to TRBJ1-5; 9 bases are a match to TRBD1. The V gene end was trimmed by 3 bases and the J gene end by 4 bases; junction bases not matched to a gene: 4. Germline V lookup: CDR1 LNHDA, CDR2 SQIVND (reference sequence). The CDR3 is 15 residues long. The CDR3 region has the DNA TGTGCCAGTAGTATGGGGACAGGGCTGAATCAGCCCCAGCATTTT. Encoded protein: CASSMGTGLNQPQHF.

This sequence joins TRBV7-9 and TRBJ2-7; weak D call: TRBD1 (5 bases). Deletions cut 5 bases from V and 6 bases from J, with 17 bases between. This CDR3 spans 14 amino acids. Germline-derived CDR1 and CDR2 are SEHNR and FQNEAQ (reference sequence). The CDR3 spells CASSTSGFGSEQYF. In DNA, the CDR3 is TGTGCCAGCAGCACTTCAGGGTTTGGCTCCGAGCAGTACTTC.